This record concerns one T cell receptor beta chain sequence. What it recognizes is unknown. Per the germline V gene, CDR1 is DFQATT and CDR2 is SNEGSKA (reference sequence). The CDR3 is made up of 14 amino acids. Trimming cost V 1 base and J 4 bases; bases outside gene matches: 5. The data belong to a study of vaccination and CD4 T cells after COVID-19. Noted treatment: roughly 10-day PBMC culture with coronavirus spike peptide pools or control peptides (ViraFEST assay). The Oncomine TCR Beta short-read assay was applied to DNA of cultured CD4+ T cells. TCRdb independently ran MiXCR on the PCR reads; one entry per CDR3 protein. The data contain around 8,100 distinct CDR3 sequences, just over 55% of them seen just once; the ten biggest clones take up 22%.

What was sequenced was CD4+ T cells from blood, cultured in vitro. The TCR sequence derives from a human donor who had recovered from COVID-19. The chain joins TRBV20-1 to TRBJ2-5, with 8 bases matching TRBD1. CDR3 region: CSARVRRGPETQYF. The CDR3 DNA is TGCAGTGCTAGAGTCCGCAGGGGGCCAGAGACCCAGTACTTC.